The 28 T cell receptor beta chains presented below share a single source sample, sequenced in a study of a mutant IDH1 vaccine in newly diagnosed glioma. The data were produced by immunoSEQ multiplex PCR, yet TCRdb's version contains in-frame clones alone and is incomplete. The table records roughly 48,000 clones, 60% to 85% of them present only once. Described time point: week 35, safety follow-up. Vaccine doses each comprised 300 ug of mutant IDH1 20-mer peptide, with topical imiquimod. For these receptors, no antigen is known. The material was PBMCs, obtained from a glioma patient whose treatment included an IDH1 peptide vaccine. The receptor source for this set is a man aged 35-49 years with glioma.

The chain combines TRBV5-6 with TRBJ2-1, with D possibly being TRBD2 (6 bases). This CDR3 has 14 residues. V shed 4 bases and J shed 2 bases, with 10 bases lying between them. The germline CDR1 and CDR2 sequences are SGHDT and YYEEEE. CDR3 coding DNA: TGTGCCAGCAGCGGACTAACCGCCTACAATGAGCAGTTCTTC. Translating it yields CASSGLTAYNEQFF.

This chain links TRBV27 with TRBJ2-7, with D possibly matching TRBD1 (6 bases). The CDR3 runs to 15 residues. The germline V and J ends were trimmed by 4 bases and 2 bases, with 15 bases remaining between them. Germline V CDR1 and CDR2: MNHEY, SMNVEV (reference sequence). CDR3 bases: TGTGCCAGCAGTTCCCGGACAGATAAACCCTACGAGCAGTACTTC. It yields the protein CASSSRTDKPYEQYF.

This clone is a singleton in its sample. The rearrangement joins TRBV7-2 to TRBJ1-4; D may be TRBD1 (5 bases). CDR1 is SGHTA, CDR2 FQGNSA, per germline. The CDR3 consists of 18 residues. The V end was cut by 5 bases, the J end by 6 bases, with 25 bases between. CDR3 loop: CASSPRIYRTRGYEKLFF. CDR3 nucleotides: TGTGCCAGCAGCCCCCGCATATACAGGACCCGAGGGTATGAAAAACTGTTTTTT.

This chain links TRBV4-3 with TRBJ1-3, with D perhaps matching TRBD1 (6 bases). There are 16 residues in the CDR3. V was trimmed by 3 bases and J by 3 bases, leaving 15 bases between them. Germline CDR1 LGHNA, CDR2 YSLEER. CDR3: CASSHNNRESGNTIYF. DNA for the CDR3: TGCGCCAGCAGCCACAACAACAGGGAAAGTGGAAACACCATATATTTT.

The chain has TRBV25-1 and TRBJ1-1; D gene unclear. The V gene lost 1 base and the J gene lost 5 bases, with 11 bases spanning the gap. Per germline, CDR1 MGHDK and CDR2 SYGVNS. CDR3 length: 14 amino acids. CDR3 sequence: CASSELNEKTEAFF. CDR3 nucleotide sequence: TGTGCCAGCAGTGAATTAAACGAGAAGACTGAAGCTTTCTTT.

V gene TRBV10-3 combines with J gene TRBJ1-1; tentative D call: TRBD1 (6 bases). The CDR3 is 17 residues long. V was trimmed by 2 bases and J by 4 bases, leaving 20 bases between them. Germline values: CDR1 ENHRY, CDR2 SYGVKD. In DNA form, the CDR3 reads TGTGCCATCAGTGAGCGAGTAGGGGGTATGTTTGTCACTGAAGCTTTCTTT. Its translation: CAISERVGGMFVTEAFF.

The genes are TRBV11-2 and TRBJ2-1; 7 bases are shared with TRBD2. CDR3 length equals 16 residues. The V segment lost 3 bases and the J segment 4 bases; nucleotides outside the gene matches: 9. CDR1 is SGHAT, CDR2 FQNNGV, per germline. The CDR3 DNA is TGTGCCAGCAGCTTTACGGGGGAGGGAAAATACAATGAGCAGTTCTTC. Protein sequence: CASSFTGEGKYNEQFF.

The chain recombines TRBV5-1 with TRBJ2-7; D possibly corresponds to TRBD2 (6 bases). Trimming removed 3 bases from V and 0 bases from J, with 7 bases in between. This CDR3 is 13 amino acids long. Germline CDR1 is SGHRS and CDR2 is YFSETQ. CDR3 sequence (DNA): TGCGCCAGCAGCTGGGACTCCTCCTACGAGCAGTACTTC. It is translated as CASSWDSSYEQYF.

The genes are TRBV30 and TRBJ1-5; D unresolved. CDR1 is GTSNPN and CDR2 is SVGIG in the germline V gene (reference sequence). This CDR3 has 14 amino acids. Trimming removed 4 bases from V and 0 bases from J, with 10 bases in between. The DNA of the CDR3 is TGTGCCTGGAACACGGAGGGTAGCAATCAGCCCCAGCATTTT. Protein: CAWNTEGSNQPQHF. The full variable domain, completed using reference TRBV30 and TRBJ1-5, is SQTIHQWPATLVQPVGSPLSLECTVEGTSNPNLYWYRQAAGRGLQLLFYSVGIGQISSEVPQNLSASRPQDRQFILSSKKLLLSDSGFYLCAWNTEGSNQPQHFGDGTRLSIL.

This rearrangement joins TRBV7-8 to TRBJ2-7; possibly TRBD1 for D (5 bases). This CDR3 is built from 13 residues. Trimming left V 5 bases short and J 5 bases short, with 13 bases between. Germline lookup yields CDR1 SGHVS and CDR2 FQNEAQ. As DNA, the CDR3 is TGTGCCAGCAGCCCCCCAGGGCGCGACGAGCAGTACTTC. This gives the protein CASSPPGRDEQYF.

V usage is TRBV23-1 and J usage is TRBJ2-6; D unclear. TRBV23-1 is an open reading frame, and its role is uncertain. Trimming pared 6 bases from V and 0 bases from J, leaving 9 bases between. CDR3 size: 15 residues. The DNA for the CDR3 is TGCGCCAGCAGGCCCTGGCTCTCTGGGGCCAACGTCCTGACTTTC. Translated: CASRPWLSGANVLTF.

This rearrangement joins TRBV2 to TRBJ1-1; no firm D call. The CDR3 length is 13 residues. The V gene lost 6 bases and the J gene lost 0 bases, with 8 bases spanning the gap. Per germline, CDR1 SNHLY and CDR2 FYNNEI. The CDR3 sequence: CASRREVNTEAFF. The CDR3 DNA is TGTGCCAGCAGGCGGGAAGTGAACACTGAAGCTTTCTTT.

This sequence joins TRBV5-1 and TRBJ1-2; weak D call: TRBD1 (5 bases). Germline-derived CDR1 and CDR2 are SGHRS and YFSETQ. Trimming shortened V by 5 bases and J by 7 bases, and 21 bases separated the two germline ends. This CDR3 contains 15 residues. CDR3 protein: CASRPRKGEGFGYTF. CDR3 in DNA: TGCGCCAGCAGGCCACGTAAGGGAGAGGGGTTTGGCTACACCTTC.

The rearrangement uses TRBV29-1 and TRBJ2-6; possible D gene TRBD1, 6 bases. V was pared by 4 bases and J by 1 base, with 8 bases between. The CDR3 is made up of 14 amino acids. The germline CDR1 and CDR2 sequences are SQVTM and ANQGSEA. The CDR3 protein is CSVGQASGANVLTF. Written as DNA, the CDR3 is TGCAGCGTTGGACAGGCTTCTGGGGCCAACGTCCTGACTTTC.

The V and J genes are TRBV28 and TRBJ2-1; no firm D call. V was cut by 7 bases and J by 5 bases, with 18 bases left in between. The CDR3 is 15 residues long. CDR1 is MDHEN, CDR2 SYDVKM, per germline. CDR3 amino acids: CASTLPFEGNNEQFF. CDR3 in DNA: TGTGCCAGCACCCTGCCCTTTGAAGGCAACAATGAGCAGTTCTTC.

The chain links TRBV6-4 to TRBJ2-1; D may correspond to TRBD1 or TRBD2 (5 bases each). The V and J ends lost 0 bases and 9 bases respectively, with 15 bases between them. This CDR3 is built from 15 residues. Germline CDR1 MRHNA, CDR2 SNTAGT. This chain's CDR3 is CASSDSLGAGTEQFF. In DNA, the CDR3 is TGTGCCAGCAGTGACTCACTTGGGGCTGGGACTGAGCAGTTCTTC.

The table lists this clone with many counts. The chain is built from TRBV7-6 and TRBJ1-1, with D possibly TRBD1 on 6 matching bases. CDR3 length: 13 residues. The germline V and J ends were trimmed by 5 bases and 0 bases, with 7 bases remaining between them. The germline gives CDR1 SGHVS, CDR2 FNYEAQ. The CDR3 DNA reads TGTGCCAGCAGCCGGACAGTGAACACTGAAGCTTTCTTT. Translation: CASSRTVNTEAFF.

The V call is TRBV30, the J call TRBJ1-2; TRBD1 might be the D (6 bases). Germline CDR1 GTSNPN, CDR2 SVGIG (reference sequence). CDR3 length: 14 amino acids. V was pared by 4 bases and J by 6 bases, with 18 bases between. The CDR3 coding sequence is TGTGCCTGGATCGGACAGACCCCAGGGAATGGCTACACCTTC. This gives the protein CAWIGQTPGNGYTF.

This sequence joins TRBV7-6 and TRBJ2-5, with D tentatively TRBD2 (6 bases). The CDR3 loop spans 14 amino acids. Trimming removed 6 bases at V and 5 bases at J, with 16 bases between. Germline assignment: CDR1 SGHVS and CDR2 FNYEAQ. The CDR3 is CASSRRAGHETQYF. CDR3 DNA sequence: TGTGCCAGCAGTCGTCGGGCGGGGCATGAGACCCAGTACTTC.

The chain uses TRBV11-2 and TRBJ2-6; 7 bases are a match to TRBD2. V was pared by 10 bases and J by 6 bases, with 15 bases of the junction left unmatched. This CDR3 region has 16 residues. Germline V gives CDR1 SGHAT, CDR2 FQNNGV. In DNA, the CDR3 is TGTGCCATACCTAGCGGCGCCCTAAGCGAGGCCAACGTCCTGACTTTC. Translation gives CAIPSGALSEANVLTF.

V usage is TRBV5-6 and J usage is TRBJ2-2; D tentatively reads TRBD1 or TRBD2 (5 bases each). This CDR3 has 16 amino acids. With 0 bases removed from V and 4 bases from J, the gap between germline ends came to 13 bases. Germline loops: CDR1 SGHDT, CDR2 YYEEEE. The CDR3 bases are TGTGCCAGCAGCTTGGGAGGGGCCAAGTTCACCGGGGAGCTGTTTTTT. Encoded protein: CASSLGGAKFTGELFF.

V is TRBV9 and J is TRBJ2-3; 12 bases map to TRBD2. Germline trimming cut 4 bases from V and 3 bases from J; bases unmatched to any gene: 15. The germline V gene has CDR1 SGDLS and CDR2 YYNGEE. There are 19 residues in the CDR3. The CDR3 sequence is CASSPRASGRGPGTDTQYF. The DNA for the CDR3 is TGTGCCAGCAGCCCGCGGGCTAGCGGGAGGGGCCCTGGTACAGATACGCAGTATTTT.

This clone has a single count. The chain carries TRBV7-9 and TRBJ2-1, with 11 nucleotides matching TRBD2. With 4 bases clipped from V and 8 bases from J, the junction kept 7 bases outside the gene matches. The CDR3 loop spans 15 amino acids. Germline values: CDR1 SEHNR, CDR2 FQNEAQ (reference sequence). The CDR3 loop reads CASSSSGLAADEQFF. The CDR3 bases are TGTGCCAGCAGCTCCTCGGGACTAGCGGCGGATGAGCAGTTCTTC.

The V call is TRBV18, the J call TRBJ2-7, with 8 bases matching TRBD2. Germline CDR1 and CDR2: KGHSH and LQKENI. The CDR3 length is 14 residues. V shed 5 bases, J shed 5 bases, and the junction held 8 bases outside the gene matches. The CDR3 nucleotides are TGTGCCAGCTCATTTGAGCGGGAGTCCCACGAGCAGTACTTC. Translation: CASSFERESHEQYF.

The V gene is TRBV11-2, the J gene TRBJ1-1; D gene uncertain. The CDR3 is 15 amino acids. V shed 0 bases and J shed 2 bases, with 10 bases lying between them. Per germline, CDR1 SGHAT and CDR2 FQNNGV. CDR3 sequence reads: CASSLDNLLNTEAFF. The CDR3 nucleotides are TGTGCCAGCAGCTTAGATAACTTGCTCAACACTGAAGCTTTCTTT.

The chain uses TRBV11-3 and TRBJ2-3, with 8 bases aligning to TRBD2. The CDR3 sequence is 16 residues long. The V gene's germline CDR1 is SGHNT and CDR2 YENEEA. Germline trimming cut 5 bases from V and 3 bases from J; bases unmatched to any gene: 10. The DNA of the CDR3 is TGTGCCAGCAGCCAACGTAGCGGGGCAGGGACAGATACGCAGTATTTT. This codes for CASSQRSGAGTDTQYF.

This clone was seen only a few times. The rearrangement joins TRBV7-9 to TRBJ1-4; the D is unclear. Trimming cost V 1 base and J 7 bases, with 10 bases left between them. This CDR3 has 14 amino acids. Germline CDR1 and CDR2: SEHNR and FQNEAQ (reference sequence). In DNA, the CDR3 is TGTGCCAGCAGCTTAGTGGGGTCAGGTGAAAAACTGTTTTTT. It is translated as CASSLVGSGEKLFF.

The V call is TRBV5-4, the J call TRBJ1-1; possible D gene TRBD1, 6 bases. Germline assignment: CDR1 SGHNT and CDR2 YYREEE (reference sequence). V gave up 0 bases and J gave up 1 base, with 10 bases separating them. CDR3 length: 15 residues. CDR3 DNA: TGTGCCAGCAGCTTGGCCGGACAGAGGAACACTGAAGCTTTCTTT. As protein: CASSLAGQRNTEAFF.